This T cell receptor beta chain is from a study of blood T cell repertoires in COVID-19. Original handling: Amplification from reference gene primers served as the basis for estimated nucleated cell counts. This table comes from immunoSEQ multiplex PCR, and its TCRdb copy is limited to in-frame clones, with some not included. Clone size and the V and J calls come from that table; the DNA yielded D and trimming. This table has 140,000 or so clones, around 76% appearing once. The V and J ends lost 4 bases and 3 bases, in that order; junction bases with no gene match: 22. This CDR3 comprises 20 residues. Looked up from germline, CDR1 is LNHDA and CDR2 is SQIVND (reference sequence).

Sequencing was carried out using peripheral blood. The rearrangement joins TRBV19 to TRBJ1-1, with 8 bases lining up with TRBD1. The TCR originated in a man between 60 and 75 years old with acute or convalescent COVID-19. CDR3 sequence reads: CASSTYLGQEALRADTEAFF. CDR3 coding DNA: TGTGCCAGTAGTACGTACCTGGGACAGGAGGCCTTAAGGGCGGACACTGAAGCTTTCTTT. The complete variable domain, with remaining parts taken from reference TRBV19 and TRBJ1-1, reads DGGITQSPKYLFRKEGQNVTLSCEQNLNHDAMYWYRQDPGQGLRLIYYSQIVNDFQKGDIAEGYSVSREKKESFPLTVTSAQKNPTAFYLCASSTYLGQEALRADTEAFFGQGTRLTVV.